The source of this T cell receptor (beta chain) is a study of T cell responses to AZD1222 COVID-19 vaccine. Study context: Some second doses came at about 4 weeks and others at about 12 weeks; these were pooled.

The CDR3 covers 14 residues. CDR1 and CDR2 from the germline V gene are SGHDT and YYEEEE. V lost 4 bases and J lost 4, with 14 bases in between. Repertoires were generated with immunoSEQ multiplex PCR, while TCRdb's copy carries only in-frame clones and drops some. The repertoire holds about 87,000 clones, 88% seen once, with approximately 2.8% in the top ten. This TCR derives from an adult in good health. V and J are TRBV5-6 and TRBJ1-2; a weak D match, TRBD1 (6 bases). Material: peripheral blood, obtained on day 0 of AZD1222 vaccination. CDR3 sequence: CASSPGQGSYGYTF. Written as DNA, the CDR3 is TGTGCCAGCAGCCCGGGCCAGGGGAGCTATGGCTACACCTTC. The whole variable domain, remainder taken from reference TRBV5-6 and TRBJ1-2, is DAGVTQSPTHLIKTRGQQVTLRCSPKSGHDTVSWYQQALGQGPQFIFQYYEEEERQRGNFPDRFSGHQFPNYSSELNVNALLLGDSALYLCASSPGQGSYGYTFGSGTRLTVV.